Below are 4 T cell receptor beta chains sequenced from a single sample in a study of human T cells and chemical hapten exposure. Each CDR3 protein gets one entry after TCRdb re-called the RACE reads with MiXCR. The sample carries approximately 92,000 distinct CDR3 sequences, about an eighth recorded once. Time point given: patch test 2, 6 weeks after DPC sensitization. Specified treatment: therapeutic diphenylcyclopropenone sensitization with weekly scalp DPC. This sample comprised whole blood, obtained in connection with sensitization to the hapten diphenylcyclopropenone (DPC). These receptors came from a woman in her 40s with alopecia areata. Some clones in this sample may be carry-over from other donors' samples.

This clonotype was detected ten times or more. This chain links TRBV27 with TRBJ2-2, with TRBD2 matching over 8 bases. This CDR3 has 16 amino acids. From germline, CDR1 is MNHEY and CDR2 SMNVEV (reference sequence). V trimming: 3 bases; J trimming: 3 bases; junction bases outside the gene matches: 6. CDR3 loop: CASSFLGGGYTGELFF. The CDR3 DNA sequence: TGTGCCAGCAGTTTCTTGGGCGGGGGGTACACCGGGGAGCTGTTTTTT.

This clonotype came up many times. V usage is TRBV5-1 and J usage is TRBJ1-5; TRBD1 aligns across 10 bases. The V gene end was trimmed by 3 bases and the J gene end by 2 bases; junction bases not matched to a gene: 20. CDR1 and CDR2 from the germline V gene are SGHRS and YFSETQ. This CDR3 has 21 amino acids. The CDR3 DNA follows: TGCGCCAGCAGCTACAGAACATCGGGGACAGGGGAGTTGCGTGGCAATCAGCCCCAGCATTTT. Encoded protein: CASSYRTSGTGELRGNQPQHF.

The V gene is TRBV19, the J gene TRBJ2-2; D unresolved. The germline V gene has CDR1 LNHDA and CDR2 SQIVND (reference sequence). The CDR3 covers 15 residues. Trimming cost V 7 bases and J 5 bases, with 17 bases left between them. The CDR3 reads CASTMEGPRTGELFF. The CDR3 DNA is TGTGCCAGTACCATGGAAGGGCCGCGAACCGGGGAGCTGTTTTTT.

This clonotype was found many times. The J gene is TRBJ2-7, the V gene TRBV11-2, with unresolved D. The V gene's germline CDR1 is SGHAT and CDR2 FQNNGV. The CDR3 sequence is 15 residues long. The V end was cut by 0 bases, the J end by 2 bases, with 11 bases between. The CDR3: CASSLDDITAYEQYF. The CDR3 nucleotides read TGTGCCAGCAGCTTAGATGACATCACGGCCTACGAGCAGTACTTC. Using reference TRBV11-2 and TRBJ2-7 for the parts outside the CDR3, the full variable domain is EAGVAQSPRYKIIEKRQSVAFWCNPISGHATLYWYQQILGQGPKLLIQFQNNGVVDDSQLPKDRFSAERLKGVDSTLKIQPAKLEDSAVYLCASSLDDITAYEQYFGPGTRLTVT.